Below are 12 T cell receptor beta chains sequenced from a single sample in a study of neoadjuvant anti-PD-1 for oral cavity cancer. Sequenced by immunoSEQ multiplex PCR; TCRdb stores in-frame clones only, minus some. Here the sample spans approximately 72,000 clones, around 80% being singletons. Material: PBMCs, obtained before nivolumab (anti-PD-1) treatment. The receptors derive from a person aged 40-85 years with oral cavity squamous cell carcinoma.

CDR3 protein: CASSVGRHGLNTEAFF. The CDR3 DNA reads TGTGCCAGCAGCGTAGGCCGGCACGGCTTGAACACTGAAGCTTTCTTT. The rearrangement uses TRBV9 and TRBJ1-1, with D hard to call. The V and J ends lost 0 bases and 0 bases respectively, with 12 bases between them. The CDR3 loop spans 16 amino acids. CDR1 and CDR2 from the germline V gene are SGDLS and YYNGEE.

The rearrangement uses TRBV6-1 and TRBJ1-1, with 8 bases matching TRBD1. Trimming cost V 5 bases and J 3 bases; bases outside gene matches: 5. This CDR3 comprises 14 residues. Germline V gives CDR1 MNHNS, CDR2 SASEGT. CDR3 residues: CASSQGAWDTEAFF. CDR3 DNA: TGTGCCAGCAGTCAGGGGGCTTGGGACACTGAAGCTTTCTTT.

This chain uses TRBV28 with TRBJ1-3; D remains unclear. V lost 6 bases to trimming and J lost 0 bases, with 12 bases between them. The CDR3 has 15 amino acids. Germline V gene lookup returns CDR1 MDHEN and CDR2 SYDVKM. In DNA, the CDR3 is TGTGCCAGCAGGGAGTCTGTTCTCTCTGGAAACACCATATATTTT. Its protein is CASRESVLSGNTIYF.

The V gene is TRBV15, the J gene TRBJ2-2, with TRBD2 as a possible D gene (6 bases). The CDR3 is made up of 16 amino acids. In germline, CDR1 is LNHNV, CDR2 YYDKDF (reference sequence). The V end was cut by 3 bases, the J end by 1 base, with 12 bases between. The CDR3 sequence: CATSSPGTLNTGELFF. The CDR3 region has the DNA TGTGCCACCAGCAGCCCCGGGACTCTGAACACCGGGGAGCTGTTTTTT.

V is TRBV5-5 and J is TRBJ1-4; no clear D. The germline V gene has CDR1 SGHKS and CDR2 YYEKEE (reference sequence). Deletions cut 0 bases from V and 0 bases from J, with 6 bases between. This CDR3 contains 15 residues. CDR3 residues: CASSLVGATNEKLFF. CDR3 nucleotides: TGTGCCAGCAGCTTGGTCGGGGCAACTAATGAAAAACTGTTTTTT.

The rearrangement joins TRBV7-9 to TRBJ1-4, with a tentative D call TRBD1 (5 bases). This CDR3 comprises 15 residues. V was clipped by 4 bases and J by 7 bases, with 16 bases between them. Germline V gene lookup returns CDR1 SEHNR and CDR2 FQNEAQ (reference sequence). The CDR3 protein is CASSSPSRGGEKLFF. The CDR3 DNA sequence: TGTGCCAGCAGCTCCCCTAGTCGGGGCGGTGAAAAACTGTTTTTT. Drawing the rest from reference TRBV7-9 and TRBJ1-4, the complete variable domain is DTGVSQNPRHKITKRGQNVTFRCDPISEHNRLYWYRQTLGQGPEFLTYFQNEAQLEKSRLLSDRFSAERPKGSFSTLEIQRTEQGDSAMYLCASSSPSRGGEKLFFGSGTQLSVL.

J is TRBJ2-5 and V is TRBV19; 7 bases fit TRBD2. Losses at the gene ends were 1 base for V and 1 base for J; bases not matched to a gene: 6. Per germline, CDR1 LNHDA and CDR2 SQIVND (reference sequence). This CDR3 comprises 16 residues. CDR3 sequence: CASSIARLAGQETQYF. CDR3 DNA sequence: TGTGCCAGTAGTATAGCCAGATTAGCGGGCCAAGAGACCCAGTACTTC.

The chain combines TRBV13 with TRBJ2-3; tentative D call: TRBD1 (5 bases). The V end was cut by 8 bases, the J end by 5 bases, with 8 bases between. CDR1 PRHDT and CDR2 FYEKMQ come from the germline V gene (reference sequence). The CDR3 runs 11 residues. CDR3 nucleotide sequence: TGTGCCAGCTGGGGCGGAGATACGCAGTATTTT. It specifies CASWGGDTQYF. Full variable domain (rest looked up from reference TRBV13 and TRBJ2-3): AAGVIQSPRHLIKEKRETATLKCYPIPRHDTVYWYQQGPGQDPQFLISFYEKMQSDKGSIPDRFSAQQFSDYHSELNMSSLELGDSALYFCASWGGDTQYFGPGTRLTVL.

This chain links TRBV28 with TRBJ2-5; 14 bases line up with TRBD2. CDR1 is MDHEN, CDR2 SYDVKM, per germline. This CDR3 region has 16 residues. V was pared by 6 bases and J by 3 bases, with 6 bases of the junction left unmatched. CDR3 in amino acids: CASRGLTSGREETQYF. The CDR3 DNA is TGTGCCAGCAGGGGGTTGACTAGCGGGAGGGAAGAGACCCAGTACTTC.

The CDR3 sequence is CATSRDRGGTIYF. The CDR3 DNA sequence: TGTGCCACCAGCAGAGATCGTGGAGGGACCATATATTTT. The genes are TRBV15 and TRBJ1-3; D gene unclear. The germline V and J ends were trimmed by 0 bases and 10 bases, with 10 bases remaining between them. From germline, CDR1 is LNHNV and CDR2 YYDKDF (reference sequence). This CDR3 has 13 amino acids.

Only a few counts were recorded for this clone. The J gene is TRBJ1-2, the V gene TRBV6-5; D gene unclear. Germline assignment: CDR1 MNHEY and CDR2 SVGAGI. The germline V and J ends were trimmed by 5 bases and 11 bases, with 12 bases remaining between them. This CDR3 has 11 residues. The chain's CDR3 is CASSDGPEYTF. The CDR3 DNA reads as TGTGCCAGCAGTGATGGGCCCGAGTACACCTTC.

J is TRBJ2-1 and V is TRBV5-1; D possibly uses TRBD1 or TRBD2 (5 bases each). The CDR3 runs 14 residues. Germline CDR1 SGHRS, CDR2 YFSETQ. V shed 4 bases and J shed 2 bases, with 10 bases lying between them. CDR3 nucleotides: TGCGCCAGCAGCCCCGGGACGCCCTACAATGAGCAGTTCTTC. This sequence encodes CASSPGTPYNEQFF.